Each of the 17 T cell receptor beta chains below was sequenced from the same sample in a study of T-cell reconstitution after alpha-beta-depleted transplantation in children. Unique molecular identifiers were incorporated when the TCRbeta library was constructed. One entry per CDR3 protein results from TCRdb running MiXCR on the PCR reads. The sample comprises about 100,000 distinct CDR3 sequences, about 5.6% of which are singletons, and 6.1% rests with the top ten. Material: PBMCs, mostly from graft donor cells, obtained 60 days after TCRalphabeta/CD19-depleted stem cell transplant. The receptors here all came from a female patient aged 2-9 years who had a stem cell transplant for Fanconi anemia, so the T cells may come from the graft donor.

In this sample, this clonotype turned up a few times. The chain couples TRBV18 to TRBJ2-7; D is tentatively TRBD1 or TRBD2 (5 bases each). CDR1 and CDR2 from the germline V gene are KGHSH and LQKENI. The CDR3 sequence is 13 residues long. V shed 5 bases and J shed 7 bases, with 15 bases lying between them. CDR3 nucleotide sequence: TGTGCCAGCTCAGAGGGACCTATGAGAGAGCAGTACTTC. The encoded protein is CASSEGPMREQYF.

This clonotype was counted many times. The chain links TRBV5-1 to TRBJ2-6; TRBD1 aligns across 7 bases. The germline V gene encodes CDR1 SGHRS and CDR2 YFSETQ. The CDR3 consists of 16 residues. J was trimmed by 4 bases and V by 4 bases; bases with no gene match: 8. For the CDR3, the DNA is TGCGCCAGCAGCGCAGACAGGGTGGACGGGGCCAACGTCCTGACTTTC. This encodes CASSADRVDGANVLTF. The full variable domain, with the rest looked up from reference TRBV5-1 and TRBJ2-6, is KAGVTQTPRYLIKTRGQQVTLSCSPISGHRSVSWYQQTPGQGLQFLFEYFSETQRNKGNFPGRFSGRQFSNSRSEMNVSTLELGDSALYLCASSADRVDGANVLTFGAGSRLTVL.

This clonotype was seen repeatedly, ten times or more. The chain combines TRBV5-1 with TRBJ2-7; no clear D gene. Germline lookup yields CDR1 SGHRS and CDR2 YFSETQ. There are 15 residues in the CDR3. Trimming shortened V by 4 bases and J by 3 bases, and 17 bases separated the two germline ends. The CDR3 reads CASSLRQVGIYEQYF. CDR3 in DNA: TGCGCCAGCAGCCTACGACAAGTGGGCATCTACGAGCAGTACTTC.

This clonotype was detected many times. The genes are TRBV5-5 and TRBJ2-5; D unresolved. V lost 6 bases and J 0 bases, leaving 6 bases between the germline ends. Germline CDR1 reads SGHKS; CDR2 reads YYEKEE (reference sequence). The CDR3 spans 12 residues. The CDR3 spells CASTVNQETQYF. CDR3 nucleotides: TGTGCCAGCACCGTGAACCAAGAGACCCAGTACTTC.

This clonotype appeared many times. This chain joins TRBV3-1 and TRBJ1-3; 8 bases align to TRBD1. The CDR3 loop spans 13 amino acids. CDR1 is LGHDT, CDR2 YNNKEL, per germline (reference sequence). V lost 4 bases and J lost 8; bases outside the gene matches: 4. CDR3 region: CASSPGQGHTIYF. The CDR3, as DNA: TGTGCCAGCAGCCCCGGACAGGGCCACACCATATATTTT.

There are a few counts of this clonotype. The J gene is TRBJ1-4, the V gene TRBV30; no firm D call. The V gene lost 2 bases and the J gene lost 2 bases, with 9 bases spanning the gap. Germline CDR1 is GTSNPN and CDR2 is SVGIG (reference sequence). The CDR3 has 14 residues. The CDR3 loop reads CAWSRPGTNEKLFF. CDR3 sequence (DNA): TGTGCCTGGAGTCGTCCTGGGACTAATGAAAAACTGTTTTTT.

At least ten counts were recorded for this clonotype. The V and J genes are TRBV11-2 and TRBJ2-7; the D gene is possibly TRBD1 (6 bases). Deletions cut 0 bases from V and 2 bases from J, with 11 bases between. The CDR3 extends over 15 amino acids. Germline V gene lookup returns CDR1 SGHAT and CDR2 FQNNGV. The CDR3 is CASSLDRWGPYEQYF. The CDR3 DNA reads as TGTGCCAGCAGCTTAGATCGTTGGGGGCCCTACGAGCAGTACTTC.

A few counts support this clonotype. The chain has TRBV28 and TRBJ2-7; 9 bases align to TRBD1. From germline, CDR1 is MDHEN and CDR2 SYDVKM. This CDR3 has 17 residues. After removal of 7 bases from V and 3 bases from J, the junction contained 16 bases not matched to a gene. The CDR3 nucleotides read TGTGCCAGCAAAGGACAGGGGAGGTTGGGGCTAGGCTACGAGCAGTACTTC. The encoded protein is CASKGQGRLGLGYEQYF.

Concerning this clonotype itself: One junction end disagrees with the germline gene, perhaps due to a read error. The chain joins TRBV2 to TRBJ2-5; no clear D. Per germline, CDR1 SNHLY and CDR2 FYNNEI. The CDR3 sequence is 16 residues long. CDR3 nucleotide sequence: TGTGCCAGCAGCGAAGGCTACTGGCAGCTCGTTGAGACCCAGTACTTC. Protein: CASSEGYWQLVETQYF.

In its sample, this clonotype was seen many times. V is TRBV7-2 and J is TRBJ2-7, with 8 nucleotides matching TRBD1. The CDR3 is 13 residues long. CDR1 is SGHTA and CDR2 is FQGNSA in the germline V gene. After removal of 2 bases from V and 4 bases from J, the junction contained 1 base not matched to a gene. The DNA for the CDR3 is TGTGCCAGCAGCTTAAGGACAGGGTACGAGCAGTACTTC. It yields the protein CASSLRTGYEQYF. Complete variable domain (other parts from reference TRBV7-2 and TRBJ2-7): GAGVSQSPSNKVTEKGKDVELRCDPISGHTALYWYRQSLGQGLEFLIYFQGNSAPDKSGLPSDRFSAERTGGSVSTLTIQRTQQEDSAVYLCASSLRTGYEQYFGPGTRLTVT.

This chain uses TRBV29-1 with TRBJ2-3, with D unresolved. Germline assignment: CDR1 SQVTM and CDR2 ANQGSEA. V was pared by 6 bases and J by 2 bases, with 12 bases between. This CDR3 region has 13 residues. CDR3 coding DNA: TGCAGCGTCCGGACGTCTGCCACAGATACGCAGTATTTT. Translating it yields CSVRTSATDTQYF.

V and J are TRBV5-6 and TRBJ2-2, with D uncertain. The CDR3 is 15 residues long. V dropped 3 bases and J dropped 6 bases, with 15 bases sitting between them. The germline V gene has CDR1 SGHDT and CDR2 YYEEEE. The CDR3 DNA follows: TGTGCCAGCAGCTCGCGATCAATGTGGCCCGGGGAGCTGTTTTTT. This sequence encodes CASSSRSMWPGELFF.

In this sample, this clonotype is medium-sized. The rearrangement joins TRBV28 to TRBJ2-3, with TRBD2 matching 7 bases. The V gene's germline CDR1 is MDHEN and CDR2 SYDVKM. This CDR3 has 17 residues. V shed 3 bases and J 7 bases; nucleotides not matched to a gene: 16. The CDR3 DNA reads as TGTGCCAGCAGTTTCCTAACTAGCGTCACTTCCAAACATACGCAGTATTTT. Translated, it gives CASSFLTSVTSKHTQYF.

The rearrangement uses TRBV20-1 and TRBJ1-2; the match to TRBD1 covers 7 bases. CDR1 and CDR2 (germline): DFQATT, SNEGSKA (reference sequence). The CDR3 covers 14 residues. V gave up 4 bases and J gave up 5 bases; unmatched junction bases: 10. The DNA of the CDR3 is TGCAGTGCTACCATTTTCGGGACAGAGTATGGCTACACCTTC. The encoded protein is CSATIFGTEYGYTF.

At least ten counts were recorded for this clonotype. V is TRBV28 and J is TRBJ2-3; 7 bases fit TRBD1. The germline CDR1 and CDR2 sequences are MDHEN and SYDVKM. The CDR3 is 18 residues long. Losses at the gene ends were 2 bases for V and 0 bases for J; bases not matched to a gene: 11. For the CDR3, the DNA is TGTGCCAGCAGTTTACGTCTGGGGGACAGTACTAGCACAGATACGCAGTATTTT. Amino acids: CASSLRLGDSTSTDTQYF. The variable domain in full, completed from reference TRBV28 and TRBJ2-3, reads DVKVTQSSRYLVKRTGEKVFLECVQDMDHENMFWYRQDPGLGLRLIYFSYDVKMKEKGDIPEGYSVSREKKERFSLILESASTNQTSMYLCASSLRLGDSTSTDTQYFGPGTRLTVL.

This clonotype was picked up many times. V and J are TRBV20-1 and TRBJ2-5; 7 bases agree with TRBD2. The V segment lost 2 bases and the J segment 6 bases; nucleotides outside the gene matches: 15. This CDR3 has 16 residues. CDR1 is DFQATT, CDR2 SNEGSKA, per germline (reference sequence). CDR3 sequence reads: CSARSPREREFQTQYF. The CDR3 region has the DNA TGCAGTGCTAGAAGCCCGCGGGAGAGGGAGTTCCAGACCCAGTACTTC.

This clonotype occurred a few times. The J gene is TRBJ2-6, the V gene TRBV5-1; D may match TRBD1 or TRBD2 (5 bases each). CDR1 and CDR2 (germline): SGHRS, YFSETQ. The ends were cut back, 2 bases at V and 0 bases at J, with 15 bases in the middle. CDR3 size: 18 residues. CDR3 amino acids: CASSFSGTASSGANVLTF. Here the CDR3 DNA reads TGCGCCAGCAGCTTCTCCGGGACGGCGAGCTCTGGGGCCAACGTCCTGACTTTC.